The 11 T cell receptor beta chains in this list originate from one sample, sequenced in a study of blood T cell repertoires in COVID-19. Data came from immunoSEQ multiplex PCR; TCRdb stores just in-frame clones and leaves some out. The sample shows 90,000 to 150,000 clones, 75% to 90% of them seen only once. The sample taken for sequencing was peripheral blood. These receptors were obtained from a human donor with acute or convalescent COVID-19. The donor label of this sample is uncertain.

The chain recombines TRBV19 with TRBJ2-2; 11 bases are shared with TRBD1. Germline V gene data show CDR1 as LNHDA and CDR2 as SQIVND (reference sequence). The length of the CDR3 is 19 residues. Unmatched junction bases numbered 12, after V lost 3 bases and J lost 3 bases. The CDR3 region is CASSISFHPGQGDTGELFF. DNA of the CDR3: TGTGCCAGTAGTATCAGTTTTCATCCGGGACAGGGGGACACCGGGGAGCTGTTTTTT.

This clone showed up just a few times. The J gene is TRBJ2-5, the V gene TRBV24-1; 9 nucleotides line up with TRBD1. The V and J ends lost 6 bases and 3 bases, in that order; junction bases with no gene match: 7. The V gene's germline CDR1 is KGHDR and CDR2 SFDVKD. The CDR3 spans 15 residues. The CDR3 coding sequence is TGTGCCACCAGTTTTACCGGGACAGGGAAAGAGACCCAGTACTTC. Amino acid sequence: CATSFTGTGKETQYF.

The V call is TRBV28, the J call TRBJ2-1, with a possible D match to TRBD2 (5 bases). V was trimmed by 2 bases and J by 0 bases, leaving 8 bases between them. This CDR3 spans 15 amino acids. Germline values: CDR1 MDHEN, CDR2 SYDVKM. The CDR3 DNA is TGTGCCAGCAGTTTAGGGAGTACCTCCTACAATGAGCAGTTCTTC. Translating gives CASSLGSTSYNEQFF.

The chain carries TRBV30 and TRBJ1-1; D is perhaps TRBD1 (6 bases). This CDR3 spans 14 amino acids. Germline V lookup: CDR1 GTSNPN, CDR2 SVGIG (reference sequence). V was shortened by 0 bases and J by 8 bases, with 16 bases between the two germline ends. The CDR3 bases are TGTGCCTGGAGTGTGATAGACAGGCATGGAGAAGCTTTCTTT. Translating it yields CAWSVIDRHGEAFF.

This clone was found a few times. The chain uses TRBV7-2 and TRBJ2-7; a weak D match, TRBD2 (6 bases). The CDR3 has 13 amino acids. Per the germline V gene, CDR1 is SGHTA and CDR2 is FQGNSA. The V gene lost 7 bases and the J gene lost 1 base, with 11 bases spanning the gap. In nucleotides, the CDR3 is TGTGCCAGCACCCGGGGGATATCCTACGAGCAGTACTTC. Translating it yields CASTRGISYEQYF.

V is TRBV27 and J is TRBJ2-1; 10 bases agree with TRBD2. The germline V gene encodes CDR1 MNHEY and CDR2 SMNVEV (reference sequence). This CDR3 region has 14 residues. V was pared by 5 bases and J by 5 bases, with 3 bases of the junction left unmatched. The CDR3 here is CASSSGGADNEQFF. DNA for the CDR3: TGTGCCAGCAGTAGCGGGGGGGCCGACAATGAGCAGTTCTTC.

CDR3 in amino acids: CASSRSGGLVGYTF. Written as DNA, the CDR3 is TGTGCCAGTAGTCGAAGCGGGGGTCTTGTTGGCTACACCTTC. The chain employs TRBV19 and TRBJ1-2; D perhaps matches TRBD1 (5 bases). Germline CDR1 LNHDA, CDR2 SQIVND (reference sequence). This CDR3 region has 14 residues. Trimming pared 5 bases from V and 7 bases from J, leaving 17 bases between.

V and J are TRBV2 and TRBJ2-3; D uncertain. Trimming took 7 bases from V and 4 from J, leaving 9 bases between them. This CDR3 is 12 amino acids long. Germline values: CDR1 SNHLY, CDR2 FYNNEI. The CDR3 sequence: CASTPPADTQYF. The CDR3 DNA is TGTGCCAGCACCCCCCCAGCAGATACGCAGTATTTT.

V gene TRBV7-9 combines with J gene TRBJ2-7; TRBD2 aligns across 10 bases. The V gene end was trimmed by 4 bases and the J gene end by 4 bases; junction bases not matched to a gene: 7. CDR3 length: 15 amino acids. Germline assignment: CDR1 SEHNR and CDR2 FQNEAQ (reference sequence). In DNA, the CDR3 is TGTGCCAGCAGCTCAACCGGGACTAGCGTTTACGAGCAGTACTTC. Translating gives CASSSTGTSVYEQYF. Full variable domain (remainder filled in from reference TRBV7-9 and TRBJ2-7): DTGVSQNPRHKITKRGQNVTFRCDPISEHNRLYWYRQTLGQGPEFLTYFQNEAQLEKSRLLSDRFSAERPKGSFSTLEIQRTEQGDSAMYLCASSSTGTSVYEQYFGPGTRLTVT.

In nucleotides, the CDR3 is TGTGCCAGCAGCTTAGGTTTTGGTCTCCTGCAGGCCCAGTACTTC. This encodes CASSLGFGLLQAQYF. The chain links TRBV7-6 to TRBJ2-5, with unresolved D. The CDR3 is 15 residues long. Germline CDR1 and CDR2: SGHVS and FNYEAQ. V dropped 1 base and J dropped 9 bases, with 18 bases sitting between them.

The gene calls are TRBV10-3 and TRBJ2-2, with D unclear. Germline V gives CDR1 ENHRY, CDR2 SYGVKD. The V end was cut by 6 bases, the J end by 1 base, with 9 bases between. This CDR3 spans 14 amino acids. Here the CDR3 reads CAIRPAGNTGELFF. The CDR3 DNA sequence: TGTGCCATCAGGCCCGCAGGGAACACCGGGGAGCTGTTTTTT.